These T cell receptor beta chains were read from a single sample in a study of cytomegalovirus exposure and HLA in healthy donors. The assay was immunoSEQ multiplex PCR, and TCRdb's table has in-frame clones only and misses some. Of some 250,000 clones listed, approximately 84% are singletons. The sequencing input was PBMCs. The receptors here all came from a woman under 40 in good health and CMV-seropositive. Each CDR3 is given with its conserved first and last residue. The D gene is left open where the match is weak. Clone size is stated in some rows and not others, as once, few, many or a class when expanded.

>-|-|TRBJ2-1|TRBV5-1
CASSLDRNEQFF
TGCGCCAGCAGCTTGGACAGAAATGAGCAGTTCTTC
>-|-|TRBJ1-2|TRBV10-3
CALSDSRSANYGYTF
TGTGCCTTGTCAGACAGCCGTTCAGCTAACTATGGCTACACCTTC
>TRBD1|-|TRBJ1-4|TRBV4-1
CASSQDQGAGGEKLFF
TGCGCCAGCAGCCAAGATCAGGGGGCCGGTGGTGAAAAACTGTTTTTT
>TRBD2|-|TRBJ2-3|TRBV7-9
CASSYPAGGDTQYF
TGTGCCAGCAGTTATCCGGCGGGGGGAGATACGCAGTATTTT
>-|-|TRBJ2-7|TRBV2
CASKRGSTYEQYF
TGTGCCAGCAAACGCGGCTCCACCTACGAGCAGTACTTC
>-|-|TRBJ2-7|TRBV27
CASSLSEQGIYEQYF
TGTGCCAGCAGTTTATCGGAACAGGGTATCTACGAGCAGTACTTC
>-|few|TRBJ1-2|TRBV25-1
CASSRYGYTF
TGTGCCAGCAGTCGTTATGGCTACACCTTC
>-|-|TRBJ2-7|TRBV5-5
CASSSAGGPWEQYF
TGTGCCAGCAGCTCGGCAGGGGGGCCCTGGGAGCAGTACTTC
>-|-|TRBJ1-1|TRBV5-1
CASRTGTNTEAFF
TGCGCCAGCAGGACCGGGACTAACACTGAAGCTTTCTTT
>-|-|TRBJ2-7|TRBV11-3
CASSLSRGSYEQYF
TGTGCCAGCAGCTTAAGTCGGGGCTCCTACGAGCAGTACTTC
>-|-|TRBJ1-2|TRBV19
CASSLAPNYGYTF
TGTGCCAGTAGTTTGGCTCCTAACTATGGCTACACCTTC
>-|-|TRBJ1-2|TRBV4-2
CASTTVSGTTYGYTF
TGTGCCAGCACCACCGTATCCGGGACAACCTATGGCTACACCTTC
>TRBD2|once|TRBJ2-1|TRBV27
CASSLQGLAVFGEQFF
TGTGCCAGCAGTCTCCAAGGACTAGCAGTCTTCGGTGAGCAGTTCTTC
>-|-|TRBJ1-4|TRBV11-2
CASSLWRTQGKGKLFF
TGTGCCAGCAGCTTGTGGCGGACTCAGGGGAAAGGGAAACTGTTTTTT
>TRBD1|-|TRBJ2-6|TRBV28
CASSLTAGTGVFGANVLTF
TGTGCCAGCAGTTTGACTGCCGGGACAGGGGTCTTTGGGGCCAACGTCCTGACTTTC
>-|-|TRBJ1-1|TRBV27
CASSLSILLSNTEAFF
TGTGCCAGCAGTTTATCGATACTCCTCTCGAACACTGAAGCTTTCTTT
>-|-|TRBJ1-1|TRBV11-1
CASSLQVSTEAFF
TGTGCCAGCAGCTTACAGGTTAGCACTGAAGCTTTCTTT
>-|-|TRBJ2-3|TRBV27
CASSPMMREVTDTQYF
TGTGCCAGCAGCCCGATGATGCGGGAAGTGACAGATACGCAGTATTTT
>TRBD2|-|TRBJ2-1|TRBV27
CASSPRYTAGEFEQFF
TGTGCCAGCAGTCCTCGTTACACGGCGGGAGAATTTGAGCAGTTCTTC
>TRBD2|-|TRBJ2-1|TRBV6-4
CASSYLAGGYNEQFF
TGTGCCAGCAGCTACCTAGCGGGGGGTTACAATGAGCAGTTCTTC
>-|-|TRBJ1-5|TRBV2
CASSTSRPNQPQHF
TGTGCCAGCAGTACATCCAGGCCGAATCAGCCCCAGCATTTT
>-|-|TRBJ2-7|TRBV2
CASSEVLIIRGSSYEQYF
TGTGCCAGCAGTGAAGTTCTCATAATTCGGGGGAGCTCCTACGAGCAGTACTTC
>TRBD2|-|TRBJ2-7|TRBV5-1
CASSPGGTSGTLEQYF
TGCGCCAGCAGCCCGGGGGGGACTAGCGGGACCTTGGAGCAGTACTTC
>-|-|TRBJ2-3|TRBV29-1
CSVSRDSLGDTQYF
TGCAGCGTTTCGAGGGACTCATTAGGAGATACGCAGTATTTT